The 15 T cell receptor beta chains reported below all come from one sample, sequenced in a study of beta chain features in type 1 diabetes. The sequenced template was cDNA made from the entire isolated RNA. Sequencing was performed with immunoSEQ multiplex PCR; in TCRdb, only in-frame clones are kept and a portion is missing. The sample consists of some 150,000 clones, under 11% of them appearing once. What was sequenced was naive CD4+ T cells from blood. The receptors were sampled from a man aged 18 to 29 in good health.

The chain recombines TRBV5-1 with TRBJ2-5; D may be TRBD2 (6 bases). Deletions cut 4 bases from V and 3 bases from J, with 19 bases between. Germline V gives CDR1 SGHRS, CDR2 YFSETQ. The CDR3 contains 16 residues. The DNA for the CDR3 is TGCGCCAGCAGCCGGGGTCCTTCGGGGGAGAAAGAGACCCAGTACTTC. This gives the protein CASSRGPSGEKETQYF.

This clone showed up just a few times. The chain links TRBV7-2 to TRBJ2-7; 8 bases map to TRBD1. J lost 4 bases, V lost 4 bases, and 6 bases had no gene match. The CDR3 is 14 residues long. Germline lookup yields CDR1 SGHTA and CDR2 FQGNSA. The chain's CDR3 is CASSSRQGRYEQYF. The CDR3 DNA reads TGTGCCAGCAGCTCCCGACAGGGGAGGTACGAGCAGTACTTC.

This chain links TRBV19 with TRBJ2-7, with 8 bases aligning to TRBD2. This CDR3 is built from 16 residues. CDR1 LNHDA and CDR2 SQIVND come from the germline V gene (reference sequence). V trimming: 6 bases; J trimming: 1 base; junction bases outside the gene matches: 11. The CDR3 sequence is CASSRGPGGRSYEQYF. CDR3 bases: TGTGCCAGTAGCAGGGGCCCCGGCGGGAGGTCCTACGAGCAGTACTTC. Variable domain in full (rest from reference TRBV19 and TRBJ2-7): DGGITQSPKYLFRKEGQNVTLSCEQNLNHDAMYWYRQDPGQGLRLIYYSQIVNDFQKGDIAEGYSVSREKKESFPLTVTSAQKNPTAFYLCASSRGPGGRSYEQYFGPGTRLTVT.

V usage is TRBV29-1 and J usage is TRBJ2-1, with D possibly matching TRBD2 (7 bases). The V and J ends lost 6 bases and 6 bases respectively, with 18 bases between them. Looked up from germline, CDR1 is SQVTM and CDR2 is ANQGSEA. The CDR3 has 14 amino acids. The DNA of the CDR3 is TGCAGCGTACCCCCCGCGGGGGCCCCCAATGAGCAGTTCTTC. Protein product: CSVPPAGAPNEQFF.

This clone was observed a handful of times. V and J are TRBV10-3 and TRBJ1-3; perhaps TRBD1 as D (6 bases). The ends were cut back, 7 bases at V and 4 bases at J, with 11 bases in the middle. Looked up from germline, CDR1 is ENHRY and CDR2 is SYGVKD. This CDR3 spans 13 amino acids. The CDR3 here is CAITRGSGNTIYF. As DNA, the CDR3 is TGTGCCATCACCAGGGGTTCCGGAAACACCATATATTTT.

This chain uses TRBV6-5 with TRBJ2-7; possible D gene TRBD2, 5 bases. The V end was cut by 2 bases, the J end by 0 bases, with 11 bases between. The CDR3 sequence is 15 residues long. Germline CDR1 MNHEY, CDR2 SVGAGI. CDR3 DNA: TGTGCCAGCAGTTACCTTGGTGGGAGCTCCTACGAGCAGTACTTC. It is translated as CASSYLGGSSYEQYF.

The chain has TRBV9 and TRBJ1-4, with TRBD1 matching over 9 bases. Unmatched junction bases numbered 11, after V lost 4 bases and J lost 7 bases. The CDR3 has 16 residues. The germline gives CDR1 SGDLS, CDR2 YYNGEE. The CDR3 sequence is CASSPPGTGFGEKLFF. Written as DNA, the CDR3 is TGTGCCAGCAGCCCCCCCGGGACAGGGTTTGGTGAAAAACTGTTTTTT.

This clone has only a few counts. The V and J genes are TRBV9 and TRBJ1-6; no reliable D call. The length of the CDR3 is 15 residues. The V end was cut by 3 bases, the J end by 8 bases, with 15 bases between. CDR1 and CDR2 from the germline V gene are SGDLS and YYNGEE. CDR3 amino acids: CASSGAPKSHSPLHF. CDR3 DNA sequence: TGTGCCAGCAGCGGAGCCCCAAAATCTCATTCACCCCTCCACTTT.

The chain is built from TRBV10-1 and TRBJ2-7; D gene ambiguous. From germline, CDR1 is WNHNN and CDR2 SYGVQD (reference sequence). Trimming shortened V by 4 bases and J by 0 bases, and 7 bases separated the two germline ends. The CDR3 loop spans 13 amino acids. This CDR3 is CASSAYSSYEQYF. CDR3 nucleotide sequence: TGCGCCAGCAGTGCGTACAGCTCCTACGAGCAGTACTTC.

The V call is TRBV5-5, the J call TRBJ2-5; no definite D call. Germline values: CDR1 SGHKS, CDR2 YYEKEE (reference sequence). V lost 4 bases and J lost 4, with 11 bases in between. The CDR3 loop spans 13 amino acids. As DNA, the CDR3 is TGTGCCAGCAGCCCGACGGGTCCAGAGACCCAGTACTTC. Encoded protein: CASSPTGPETQYF.

This clone was found a few times. The chain is built from TRBV11-2 and TRBJ2-7; D is unclear. Germline loops: CDR1 SGHAT, CDR2 FQNNGV. The CDR3 covers 13 residues. V was cut by 1 base and J by 2 bases, with 6 bases left in between. The CDR3 protein is CASSLGPAYEQYF. As DNA, the CDR3 is TGTGCCAGCAGCTTAGGGCCAGCCTACGAGCAGTACTTC.

This clone was found a few times. At the DNA level, this CDR3 is encoded by other sequences in the same sample as well. The chain uses TRBV15 and TRBJ2-1; TRBD2 agrees at 10 bases. Germline V gene data show CDR1 as LNHNV and CDR2 as YYDKDF (reference sequence). This CDR3 comprises 17 residues. V was clipped by 5 bases and J by 2 bases; unmatched bases: 9. CDR3 loop: CATSFRTSGGPYNEQFF. The CDR3, as DNA: TGTGCCACCAGCTTCAGGACTAGCGGAGGACCCTACAATGAGCAGTTCTTC.

V gene TRBV28 combines with J gene TRBJ1-5, with D perhaps matching TRBD1 (5 bases). This CDR3 is 13 amino acids long. Trimming removed 4 bases from V and 8 bases from J, with 12 bases in between. The germline CDR1 and CDR2 sequences are MDHEN and SYDVKM. The CDR3 spells CASSSGQLEPQHF. In DNA, the CDR3 is TGTGCCAGCAGTTCTGGACAACTCGAGCCCCAGCATTTT. Using reference TRBV28 and TRBJ1-5 for the parts outside the CDR3, the full variable domain is DVKVTQSSRYLVKRTGEKVFLECVQDMDHENMFWYRQDPGLGLRLIYFSYDVKMKEKGDIPEGYSVSREKKERFSLILESASTNQTSMYLCASSSGQLEPQHFGDGTRLSIL.

This clone has a handful of counts. This rearrangement joins TRBV5-4 to TRBJ2-2; D is undetermined. Between the trimmed V and J ends, which lost 3 bases and 2 bases, there was a span of 11 bases. Germline lookup yields CDR1 SGHNT and CDR2 YYREEE (reference sequence). The CDR3 length is 15 residues. The CDR3 reads CASSSPTDNTGELFF. CDR3 sequence (DNA): TGTGCCAGCAGCTCCCCCACAGATAACACCGGGGAGCTGTTTTTT.

The gene calls are TRBV5-8 and TRBJ2-3; D is undetermined. V was pared by 5 bases and J by 4 bases, with 17 bases between. There are 15 residues in the CDR3. Germline V gene lookup returns CDR1 SGHTS and CDR2 YDEGEE. In DNA form, the CDR3 reads TGTGCCAGCAGTCTTGGGTGGCAGGTCGCAGATACGCAGTATTTT. The encoded protein is CASSLGWQVADTQYF.